These 23 T cell receptor beta chains share one sample of origin, sequenced in a study of cytomegalovirus exposure and HLA in healthy donors listed by TCRdb under 2017. The library was produced with the immunoSEQ multiplex PCR assay. In TCRdb, the immuneACCESS table is reduced to in-frame sequences with V and J assigned. These tables do not hold every clone; where another copy was compared, an unresolved V gene accounts for under half, and the others remain unexplained. The sample table holds approximately 100,000 clones, of which roughly 86% were seen once. The ten largest account for about 2.1% of the sample. Sequencing was done on a sample of PBMCs. Every receptor here comes from a woman in her late teens or twenties in good health and CMV-seronegative.

The chain combines TRBV19 with TRBJ1-2; D ambiguous. Germline V gene sequence: CDR1 LNHDA, CDR2 SQIVND (reference sequence). The CDR3 extends over 14 amino acids. V lost 3 bases and J lost 6, with 14 bases in between. The CDR3 loop reads CASSIVASRDGYTF. As DNA, the CDR3 is TGTGCCAGTAGTATTGTGGCGTCCCGGGATGGCTACACCTTC. Full variable domain (remainder filled in from reference TRBV19 and TRBJ1-2): DGGITQSPKYLFRKEGQNVTLSCEQNLNHDAMYWYRQDPGQGLRLIYYSQIVNDFQKGDIAEGYSVSREKKESFPLTVTSAQKNPTAFYLCASSIVASRDGYTFGSGTRLTVV.

The chain carries TRBV6-1 and TRBJ2-1; the match to TRBD2 covers 7 bases. J was trimmed by 6 bases and V by 0 bases; bases with no gene match: 11. The CDR3 consists of 17 residues. Per germline, CDR1 MNHNS and CDR2 SASEGT. This CDR3 is CASSEALLGGSPNEQFF. DNA of the CDR3: TGTGCCAGCAGTGAAGCGCTTCTGGGCGGGAGCCCCAATGAGCAGTTCTTC.

The chain combines TRBV7-3 with TRBJ2-3; 7 bases are a match to TRBD2. The CDR3 consists of 16 residues. The germline gives CDR1 SGHTA, CDR2 FQGTGA. V lost 0 bases to trimming and J lost 4 bases; unmatched junction nucleotides: 7. The CDR3 loop is CASSLTGGRGADTQYF. The CDR3 DNA reads as TGTGCCAGCAGCTTAACCGGCGGGAGAGGGGCAGATACGCAGTATTTT.

The rearrangement links TRBV2 to TRBJ1-1, with D maybe TRBD1 (5 bases). CDR1 and CDR2 from the germline V gene are SNHLY and FYNNEI. V was cut by 6 bases and J by 8 bases, with 13 bases left in between. The CDR3 sequence is 12 residues long. CDR3 nucleotides: TGTGCCAGCAGCGTGGACACGACCGAAGCTTTCTTT. As protein: CASSVDTTEAFF.

This clone appeared a single time. The gene calls are TRBV6-1 and TRBJ2-4; 10 bases align to TRBD1. This CDR3 has 13 residues. Per the germline V gene, CDR1 is MNHNS and CDR2 is SASEGT. V shed 9 bases and J 8 bases; nucleotides not matched to a gene: 7. CDR3 nucleotides: TGTGCCAGTCGGACAGGGGGAGCGGACATTCAGTACTTC. This translates into CASRTGGADIQYF.

The chain is built from TRBV7-2 and TRBJ2-5, with 9 bases lining up with TRBD2. Trimming took 8 bases from V and 1 from J; bases not matched to a gene: 2. The germline gives CDR1 SGHTA, CDR2 FQGNSA. This CDR3 contains 13 residues. The CDR3 DNA is TGTGCCAGCGAGCGGGGGGCCCAAGAGACCCAGTACTTC. It yields the protein CASERGAQETQYF.

This rearrangement joins TRBV20-1 to TRBJ2-3; D unresolved. Trimming left V 0 bases short and J 7 bases short, with 5 bases between. The V gene's germline CDR1 is DFQATT and CDR2 SNEGSKA (reference sequence). The CDR3 consists of 11 residues. This chain's CDR3 is CSARDQNTQYF. CDR3 bases: TGCAGTGCTAGAGATCAAAATACGCAGTATTTT.

The rearrangement links TRBV28 to TRBJ1-3; 8 bases line up with TRBD1. Trimming cost V 4 bases and J 7 bases; bases outside gene matches: 6. The CDR3 length is 14 residues. Germline CDR1 reads MDHEN; CDR2 reads SYDVKM. The CDR3: CASSSGQGWNTIYF. DNA for the CDR3: TGTGCCAGCAGTTCTGGACAGGGTTGGAACACCATATATTTT.

CDR3 sequence reads: CASRLAGGNEQYF. DNA of the CDR3: TGTGCCAGCAGACTAGCGGGAGGGAACGAGCAGTACTTC. This chain links TRBV28 with TRBJ2-7, with TRBD2 matching over 13 bases. This CDR3 has 13 residues. The junction had 1 base not matched to a gene; V was cut back by 6 bases and J by 5 bases. Per the germline V gene, CDR1 is MDHEN and CDR2 is SYDVKM.

The gene calls are TRBV5-1 and TRBJ2-4; D gene uncertain. Trimming took 1 base from V and 11 from J, leaving 25 bases between them. The germline V gene has CDR1 SGHRS and CDR2 YFSETQ. The CDR3 contains 17 residues. The CDR3 spells CASSLLPLEATRWLQYF. In DNA form, the CDR3 reads TGCGCCAGCAGCTTGCTACCACTTGAAGCGACCCGATGGCTTCAGTACTTC.

This chain joins TRBV7-2 and TRBJ2-3; D not resolved. The germline CDR1 and CDR2 sequences are SGHTA and FQGNSA. Trimming removed 0 bases from V and 2 bases from J, with 3 bases in between. The CDR3 is made up of 13 amino acids. The CDR3 bases are TGTGCCAGCAGCTTAGCCAACACAGATACGCAGTATTTT. Its translation: CASSLANTDTQYF.

The chain has TRBV4-2 and TRBJ2-5; 8 bases align to TRBD2. The CDR3 spans 18 residues. The V gene end was trimmed by 1 base and the J gene end by 2 bases; junction bases not matched to a gene: 12. Germline V CDR1 and CDR2: LGHNA, YNFKEQ. The CDR3 protein is CASSQGGGSGGAQETQYF. DNA of the CDR3: TGTGCCAGCAGCCAAGGTGGGGGGTCGGGAGGGGCGCAAGAGACCCAGTACTTC.

The chain uses TRBV27 and TRBJ2-3, with D perhaps matching TRBD1 (5 bases). Between the trimmed V and J ends, which lost 6 bases and 6 bases, there was a span of 22 bases. CDR1 MNHEY and CDR2 SMNVEV come from the germline V gene (reference sequence). CDR3 size: 16 residues. CDR3 region: CASSSQDISMQDTQYF. CDR3 DNA sequence: TGTGCCAGCAGCAGCCAGGACATCTCAATGCAGGATACGCAGTATTTT.

This clone was picked up one time. The V gene is TRBV6-6, the J gene TRBJ2-5; TRBD2 aligns across 11 bases. V trimming: 6 bases; J trimming: 4 bases; junction bases outside the gene matches: 7. There are 15 residues in the CDR3. The germline V gene has CDR1 MNHNY and CDR2 SVGAGI (reference sequence). Here the CDR3 DNA reads TGTGCCAGCAGCCGCCAACTAGCGGGAGTAGAGACCCAGTACTTC. It yields the protein CASSRQLAGVETQYF.

The chain combines TRBV7-9 with TRBJ2-7, with D possibly being TRBD1 (6 bases). The germline V gene has CDR1 SEHNR and CDR2 FQNEAQ (reference sequence). The CDR3 sequence is 13 residues long. V lost 4 bases, J lost 2 bases, and 9 bases lay in between. The DNA for the CDR3 is TGTGCCAGCAGCTCCGACAGGACCTACGAGCAGTACTTC. It translates to CASSSDRTYEQYF.

This chain links TRBV11-1 with TRBJ2-7; TRBD1 matches 9 bases. The CDR3 consists of 17 residues. With 0 bases clipped from V and 4 bases from J, the junction kept 10 bases outside the gene matches. Germline-derived CDR1 and CDR2 are SGHAT and FQDESV (reference sequence). This chain's CDR3 is CASSLALDLGTGYEQYF. The CDR3 nucleotides read TGTGCCAGCAGCTTAGCGCTGGATCTGGGGACAGGGTACGAGCAGTACTTC.

The rearrangement links TRBV27 to TRBJ1-2, with D tentatively TRBD1 (6 bases). The CDR3 spans 16 residues. Germline V gene data show CDR1 as MNHEY and CDR2 as SMNVEV (reference sequence). Trimming removed 3 bases at V and 2 bases at J, with 16 bases between. The CDR3 protein is CASSLAGAVLNYGYTF. The DNA of the CDR3 is TGTGCCAGCAGTTTGGCGGGGGCCGTCCTGAACTATGGCTACACCTTC.

This clone has a single count. This chain connects TRBV6-5 to TRBJ1-5, with 8 bases identical to TRBD1. Germline lookup yields CDR1 MNHEY and CDR2 SVGAGI. The CDR3 is made up of 14 amino acids. The junction had 1 base not matched to a gene; V was cut back by 5 bases and J by 1 base. The CDR3: CASSRDRSNQPQHF. Here the CDR3 DNA reads TGTGCCAGCAGTAGGGACAGGAGCAATCAGCCCCAGCATTTT.

This sequence joins TRBV7-9 and TRBJ1-2, with a possible D match to TRBD1 (5 bases). Germline loops: CDR1 SEHNR, CDR2 FQNEAQ (reference sequence). The ends were cut back, 1 base at V and 8 bases at J, with 14 bases in the middle. The CDR3 has 14 residues. CDR3 DNA: TGTGCCAGCAGCTTAGTAGGAGGGGCGGAAGGCTACACCTTC. As protein: CASSLVGGAEGYTF. Together with reference TRBV7-9 and TRBJ1-2, the CDR3 gives the full variable domain: DTGVSQNPRHKITKRGQNVTFRCDPISEHNRLYWYRQTLGQGPEFLTYFQNEAQLEKSRLLSDRFSAERPKGSFSTLEIQRTEQGDSAMYLCASSLVGGAEGYTFGSGTRLTVV.

V usage is TRBV28 and J usage is TRBJ2-7; TRBD1 agrees at 12 bases. Germline-derived CDR1 and CDR2 are MDHEN and SYDVKM. This CDR3 is built from 15 residues. J gave up 2 bases and V 5 bases, and 4 bases lay outside the gene matches. The CDR3 bases are TGTGCCAGCAGTCCACGGGACAGGGGGCCCTACGAGCAGTACTTC. This sequence encodes CASSPRDRGPYEQYF.

This chain uses TRBV6-5 with TRBJ1-2, with no clear D. The CDR3 totals 16 residues. V was pared by 2 bases and J by 0 bases, with 13 bases between. Germline V CDR1 and CDR2: MNHEY, SVGAGI. Here the CDR3 reads CASSYEGGGTNYGYTF. The DNA for the CDR3 is TGTGCCAGCAGTTACGAGGGCGGCGGGACTAACTATGGCTACACCTTC.

This chain links TRBV5-1 with TRBJ2-1; 11 bases map to TRBD2. Germline V gene sequence: CDR1 SGHRS, CDR2 YFSETQ. The CDR3 has 15 residues. V gave up 3 bases and J gave up 5 bases; unmatched junction bases: 4. The CDR3 sequence: CASSSLAGGDNEQFF. The CDR3 bases are TGCGCCAGCAGCTCGCTAGCGGGAGGTGACAATGAGCAGTTCTTC.

The chain employs TRBV5-1 and TRBJ2-5; 13 bases line up with TRBD2. CDR1 SGHRS and CDR2 YFSETQ come from the germline V gene. The CDR3 sequence is 16 residues long. V was clipped by 0 bases and J by 4 bases; unmatched bases: 3. DNA of the CDR3: TGCGCCAGCAGCTTGGGACGGACTAGCGGGAGAGAGACCCAGTACTTC. Protein sequence: CASSLGRTSGRETQYF.